These 8 T cell receptor beta chains were all obtained from the same sample, sequenced in a study of T-cell reconstitution after alpha-beta-depleted transplantation in children. Preparation of the TCRbeta library involved a method that used unique molecular identifiers. TCRdb re-analysed the PCR reads in MiXCR, keeping a single row per CDR3 protein. The sample includes 200,000 to 250,000 distinct CDR3 sequences, around 7.8% of them seen just once. The sample in question was PBMCs, mostly from graft donor cells, obtained 180 days after TCRalphabeta/CD19-depleted stem cell transplant. These receptors all stem from a male patient aged 10 to 17 who had a stem cell transplant for acute lymphoblastic leukemia, so the T cells may come from the graft donor.

This clonotype has a handful of counts. The rearrangement uses TRBV10-1 and TRBJ2-5; D ambiguous. The length of the CDR3 is 13 residues. Germline lookup yields CDR1 WNHNN and CDR2 SYGVQD (reference sequence). V shed 3 bases and J shed 2 bases, with 7 bases lying between them. The chain's CDR3 is CASSDGIQETQYF. CDR3 sequence (DNA): TGCGCCAGCAGTGATGGGATACAAGAGACCCAGTACTTC.

The table lists this clonotype with many counts. The chain combines TRBV12-3 or TRBV12-4 with TRBJ1-1, with D tentatively TRBD1 (5 bases). V lost 1 base to trimming and J lost 3 bases, with 15 bases between them. This CDR3 is 16 amino acids long. The CDR3 region has the DNA TGTGCCAGCAGTTTAGGCGCAGGGAGAAGGGACACTGAAGCTTTCTTT. It encodes CASSLGAGRRDTEAFF.

This clonotype was recorded a few times. The rearrangement links TRBV4-1 to TRBJ2-7; tentative D call: TRBD1 (6 bases). V was shortened by 1 base and J by 1 base, with 11 bases between the two germline ends. CDR1 MGHRA and CDR2 YSYEKL come from the germline V gene. The length of the CDR3 is 15 residues. CDR3 in DNA: TGCGCCAGCAGCCAAGCCGGGACACCATCCTACGAGCAGTACTTC. Translating it yields CASSQAGTPSYEQYF.

There are many counts of this clonotype. This chain links TRBV20-1 with TRBJ1-1; possibly TRBD1 for D (6 bases). CDR3 length: 13 residues. Germline-derived CDR1 and CDR2 are DFQATT and SNEGSKA (reference sequence). The V and J ends lost 0 bases and 9 bases respectively, with 14 bases between them. The CDR3 spells CSARDRGTSQAFF. The CDR3 DNA reads as TGCAGTGCTAGAGATAGGGGGACATCGCAAGCTTTCTTT.

This clonotype came up many times. This chain uses TRBV10-3 with TRBJ2-2; possibly TRBD1 for D (5 bases). The V and J ends lost 8 bases and 0 bases respectively, with 13 bases between them. The CDR3 has 15 residues. In germline, CDR1 is ENHRY, CDR2 SYGVKD. The CDR3 nucleotides read TGTGCCATCGACGGGTCGGACACGAACACCGGGGAGCTGTTTTTT. It is translated as CAIDGSDTNTGELFF.

This clonotype was detected ten times or more. The chain employs TRBV7-2 and TRBJ2-7; D might be TRBD1 or TRBD2, each matching 5 bases. This CDR3 spans 13 amino acids. Per germline, CDR1 SGHTA and CDR2 FQGNSA. The V end lost 5 bases, the J end lost 6 bases, and 14 bases lay between the germline ends. The CDR3 reads CASSLGPLFEQYF. The CDR3 region has the DNA TGTGCCAGCAGCCTGGGACCGCTCTTCGAGCAGTACTTC.

The V and J genes are TRBV3-1 and TRBJ2-3; D is uncertain. There are 17 residues in the CDR3. Looked up from germline, CDR1 is LGHDT and CDR2 is YNNKEL (reference sequence). V dropped 1 base and J dropped 4 bases, with 18 bases sitting between them. CDR3 amino acids: CASSQAIYMALADTQYF. The CDR3 region has the DNA TGTGCCAGCAGCCAAGCCATCTACATGGCCCTCGCAGATACGCAGTATTTT.

In this sample, this clonotype turned up many times. The rearrangement joins TRBV21-1 to TRBJ2-2; the D call in the table, TRBD1, was not verified against the DNA. TRBV21-1 is a pseudogene. CDR3 size: 16 residues. This chain's CDR3 is CASSKIQRQGGRELFF. In nucleotides, the CDR3 is TGTGCCAGCAGCAAAATACAAAGACAGGGAGGCAGGGAGCTGTTTTTT.